The rows below give T cell receptor beta chains drawn from one sample of a study of blood T cell repertoires in COVID-19. Libraries were prepared by immunoSEQ multiplex PCR; TCRdb keeps only in-frame clonotypes and omits some of them. The sample has a few hundred thousand clones, around 90% seen once. The sequenced sample was PBMCs or T cells enriched from blood (not recorded which). The source of these receptors is a woman aged 18-29 years with acute COVID-19. Each CDR3 is given with its conserved first and last residue. D genes are given only for firm matches. The size of a clone is reported for some rows only, either as once, few or many, or as a class for expanded clones.

NA | TRBJ2-3 | TRBV18 | NA | TGTGCCAGCTCACCGATCAGGGAAACAGATACGCAGTATTTT | CASSPIRETDTQYF
NA | TRBJ1-1 | TRBV4-1 | NA | TGCGCCAGCAGCCAAGAGGCAGGCCGCATGAACACTGAAGCTTTCTTT | CASSQEAGRMNTEAFF
TRBD1 | TRBJ2-1 | TRBV12-3/TRBV12-4 | NA | TGTGCCAGCAGCCCCGACAGGGGGCAGTTCTTC | CASSPDRGQFF
NA | TRBJ1-1 | TRBV6-5 | NA | TGTGCCAGCAGAAGCAGAGGTAACACTGAAGCTTTCTTT | CASRSRGNTEAFF
NA | TRBJ2-1 | TRBV5-1 | NA | TGCGCCAGCACCCTTTACAATGAGCAGTTCTTC | CASTLYNEQFF
NA | TRBJ2-6 | TRBV19 | once | TGTGCCAGTAGTGACAGCAACTCTGGGGCCAACGTCCTGACTTTC | CASSDSNSGANVLTF
NA | TRBJ2-7 | TRBV7-2 | NA | TGTGCCAGCAGCTTAGGGACAGTATTTTACGAGCAGTACTTC | CASSLGTVFYEQYF
NA | TRBJ1-5 | TRBV30 | few | TGTGCCTGGAGTGTTCATAGCAATCAGCCCCAGCATTTT | CAWSVHSNQPQHF
TRBD1 | TRBJ1-1 | TRBV15 | NA | TGTGCCACCAACTCAGGGGGCCGGGACACTGAAGCTTTCTTT | CATNSGGRDTEAFF
TRBD1 | TRBJ2-7 | TRBV4-2 | NA | TGTGCCAGCAGCCAATCGGACAGGGAATCCCCCTACGAGCAGTACTTC | CASSQSDRESPYEQYF
NA | TRBJ2-2 | TRBV7-3 | NA | TGTGCCAGCAGCCCAACCGGCACCGGGGAGCTGTTTTTT | CASSPTGTGELFF
NA | TRBJ2-1 | TRBV10-3 | NA | TGTGCCATCAGTGAGTCGGTGGGGCGAAATGAGCAGTTCTTC | CAISESVGRNEQFF
NA | TRBJ1-6 | TRBV15 | NA | TGTGCCACCAGCGCACAGGGTGGTAATTCACCCCTCCACTTT | CATSAQGGNSPLHF